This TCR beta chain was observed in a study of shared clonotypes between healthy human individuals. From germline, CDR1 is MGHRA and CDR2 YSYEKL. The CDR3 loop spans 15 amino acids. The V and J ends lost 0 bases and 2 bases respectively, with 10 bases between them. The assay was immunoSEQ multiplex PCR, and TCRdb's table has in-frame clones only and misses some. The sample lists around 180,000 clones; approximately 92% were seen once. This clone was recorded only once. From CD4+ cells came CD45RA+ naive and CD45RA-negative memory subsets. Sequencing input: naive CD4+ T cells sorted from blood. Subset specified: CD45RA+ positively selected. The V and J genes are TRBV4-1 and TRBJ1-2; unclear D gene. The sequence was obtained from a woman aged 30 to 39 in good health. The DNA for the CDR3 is TGCGCCAGCAGCCAAGAAGCGTGGCCCAACTATGGCTACACCTTC. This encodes CASSQEAWPNYGYTF.